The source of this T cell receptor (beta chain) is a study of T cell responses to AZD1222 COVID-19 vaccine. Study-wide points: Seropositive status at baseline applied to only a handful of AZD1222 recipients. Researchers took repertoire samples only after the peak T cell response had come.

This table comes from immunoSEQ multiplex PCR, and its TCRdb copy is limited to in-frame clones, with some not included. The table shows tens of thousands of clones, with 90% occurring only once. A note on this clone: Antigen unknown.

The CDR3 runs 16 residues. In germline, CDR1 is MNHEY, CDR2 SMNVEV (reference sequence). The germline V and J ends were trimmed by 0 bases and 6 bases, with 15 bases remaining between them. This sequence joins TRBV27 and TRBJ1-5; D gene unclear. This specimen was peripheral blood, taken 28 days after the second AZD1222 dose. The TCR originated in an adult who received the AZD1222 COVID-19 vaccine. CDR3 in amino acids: CASSLSRSQNSQPQHF. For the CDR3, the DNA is TGTGCCAGCAGTTTATCGAGGAGTCAGAACAGTCAGCCCCAGCATTTT.